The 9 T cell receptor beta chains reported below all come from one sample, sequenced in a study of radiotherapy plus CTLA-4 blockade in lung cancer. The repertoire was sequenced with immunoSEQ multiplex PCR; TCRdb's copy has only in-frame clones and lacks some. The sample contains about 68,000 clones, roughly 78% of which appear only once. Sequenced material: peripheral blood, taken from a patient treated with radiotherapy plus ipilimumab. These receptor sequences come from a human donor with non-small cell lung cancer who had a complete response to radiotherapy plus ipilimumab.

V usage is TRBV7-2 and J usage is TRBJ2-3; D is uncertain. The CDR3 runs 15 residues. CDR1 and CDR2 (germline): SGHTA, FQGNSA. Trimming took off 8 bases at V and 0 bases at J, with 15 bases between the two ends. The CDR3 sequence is CASRRADTSTDTQYF. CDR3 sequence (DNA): TGTGCCAGCCGGAGAGCAGACACTAGCACAGATACGCAGTATTTT.

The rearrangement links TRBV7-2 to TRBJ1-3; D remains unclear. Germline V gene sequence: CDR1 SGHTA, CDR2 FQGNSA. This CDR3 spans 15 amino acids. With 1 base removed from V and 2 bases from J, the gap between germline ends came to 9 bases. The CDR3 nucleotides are TGTGCCAGCAGCTTAGGTCGGACTCCTGGAAACACCATATATTTT. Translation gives CASSLGRTPGNTIYF.

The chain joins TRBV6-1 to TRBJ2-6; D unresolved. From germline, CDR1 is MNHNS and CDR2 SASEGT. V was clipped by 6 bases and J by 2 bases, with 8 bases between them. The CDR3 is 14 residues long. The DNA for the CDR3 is TGTGCCAGCAGCGCGGAAACTGGGGCCAACGTCCTGACTTTC. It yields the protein CASSAETGANVLTF.

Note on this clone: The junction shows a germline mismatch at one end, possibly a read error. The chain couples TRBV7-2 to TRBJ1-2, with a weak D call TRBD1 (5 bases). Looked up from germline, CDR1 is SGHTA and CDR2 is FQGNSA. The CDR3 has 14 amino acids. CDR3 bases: TGTGCCAGCAGCTCCGGGGGTGGCCTGGTGAACGGGGCCTTC. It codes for CASSSGGGLVNGAF.

CDR3 sequence: CASSFGLAANNEQFF. As DNA, the CDR3 is TGTGCCAGCAGCTTCGGACTAGCGGCGAACAATGAGCAGTTCTTC. This chain joins TRBV5-4 and TRBJ2-1, with 10 bases that match TRBD2. V lost 2 bases, J lost 5 bases, and 4 bases stayed unmatched. The CDR3 is made up of 15 amino acids. Germline loops: CDR1 SGHNT, CDR2 YYREEE (reference sequence).

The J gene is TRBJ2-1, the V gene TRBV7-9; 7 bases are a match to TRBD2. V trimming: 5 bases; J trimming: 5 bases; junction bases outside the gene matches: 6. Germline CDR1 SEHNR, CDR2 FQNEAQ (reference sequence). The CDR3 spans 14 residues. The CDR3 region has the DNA TGTGCCAGCAGCATCCCGCGGGGGAACAATGAGCAGTTCTTC. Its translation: CASSIPRGNNEQFF.

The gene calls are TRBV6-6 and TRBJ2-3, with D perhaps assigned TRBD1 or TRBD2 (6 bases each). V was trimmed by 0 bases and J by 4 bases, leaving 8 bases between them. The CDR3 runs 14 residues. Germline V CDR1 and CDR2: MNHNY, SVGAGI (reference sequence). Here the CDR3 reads CASSYSEGADTQYF. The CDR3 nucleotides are TGTGCCAGCAGTTACTCGGAGGGGGCAGATACGCAGTATTTT.

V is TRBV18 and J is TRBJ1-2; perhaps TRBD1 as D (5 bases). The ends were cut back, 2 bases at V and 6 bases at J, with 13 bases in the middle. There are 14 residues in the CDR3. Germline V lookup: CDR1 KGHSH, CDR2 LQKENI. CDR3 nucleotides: TGTGCCAGCTCACCAGAACCCCAGGGCCATGGCTACACCTTC. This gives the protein CASSPEPQGHGYTF.

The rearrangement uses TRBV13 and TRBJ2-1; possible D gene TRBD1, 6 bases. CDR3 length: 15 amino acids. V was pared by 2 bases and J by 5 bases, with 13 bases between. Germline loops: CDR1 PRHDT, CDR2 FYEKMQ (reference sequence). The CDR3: CASSLRVRGHNEQFF. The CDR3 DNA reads TGTGCCAGCAGCTTAAGAGTCAGGGGACACAATGAGCAGTTCTTC.